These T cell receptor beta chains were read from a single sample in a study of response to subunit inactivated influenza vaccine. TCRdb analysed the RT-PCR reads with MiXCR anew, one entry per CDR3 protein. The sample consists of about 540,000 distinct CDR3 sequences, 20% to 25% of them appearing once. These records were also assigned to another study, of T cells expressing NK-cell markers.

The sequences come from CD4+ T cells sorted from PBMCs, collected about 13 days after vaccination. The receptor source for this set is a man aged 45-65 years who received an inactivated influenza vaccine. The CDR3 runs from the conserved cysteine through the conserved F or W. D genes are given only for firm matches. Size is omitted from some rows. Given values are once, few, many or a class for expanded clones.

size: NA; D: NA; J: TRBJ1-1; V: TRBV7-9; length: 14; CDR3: CASSYRALNTEAFF; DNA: TGTGCCAGCAGCTACCGAGCCCTGAACACTGAAGCTTTCTTT
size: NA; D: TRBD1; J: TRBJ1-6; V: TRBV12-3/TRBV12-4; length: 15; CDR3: CASSAAGTGNSPLHF; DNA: TGTGCCAGCAGCGCTGCCGGGACAGGGAATTCACCCCTCCACTTT
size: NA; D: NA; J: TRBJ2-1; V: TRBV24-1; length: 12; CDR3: CATSDLGNEQFF; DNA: TGTGCCACCAGTGATTTGGGCAATGAGCAGTTCTTC
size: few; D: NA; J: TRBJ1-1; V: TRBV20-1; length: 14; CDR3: CSAAQRRGFGEAFF; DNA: TGCAGTGCTGCCCAAAGAAGGGGCTTTGGTGAAGCTTTCTTT
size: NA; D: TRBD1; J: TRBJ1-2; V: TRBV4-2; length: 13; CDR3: CASSQGQGAGYTF; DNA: TGTGCCAGCAGCCAAGGACAGGGCGCTGGCTACACCTTC
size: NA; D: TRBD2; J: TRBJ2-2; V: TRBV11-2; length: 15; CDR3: CASSLEGTRNGELFF; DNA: TGTGCCAGCAGCTTAGAAGGGACTAGGAACGGGGAGCTGTTTTTT
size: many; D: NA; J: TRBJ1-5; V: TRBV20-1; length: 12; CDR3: CSALGTNQPQHF; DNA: TGCAGTGCTTTGGGGACGAATCAGCCCCAGCATTTT
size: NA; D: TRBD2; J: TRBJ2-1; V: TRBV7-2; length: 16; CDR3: CASTSSGGAYDNEQFF; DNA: TGTGCCAGCACCTCCAGCGGGGGGGCCTATGACAATGAGCAGTTCTTC
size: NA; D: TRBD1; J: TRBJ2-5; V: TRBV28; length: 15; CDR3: CASRQPTGGQETQYF; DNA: TGTGCCAGCAGGCAACCGACAGGGGGCCAAGAGACCCAGTACTTC
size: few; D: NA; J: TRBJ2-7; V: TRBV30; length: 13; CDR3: CAWDRGVSYEQYF; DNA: TGTGCCTGGGATAGGGGGGTCTCCTACGAGCAGTACTTC
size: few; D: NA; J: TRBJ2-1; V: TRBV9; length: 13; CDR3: CARSTGIYNEQFF; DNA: TGTGCCAGGTCGACAGGTATATACAATGAGCAGTTCTTC
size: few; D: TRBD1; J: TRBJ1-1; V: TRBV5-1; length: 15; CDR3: CASSPSGQPNTEAFF; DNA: TGCGCCAGCAGCCCCTCGGGACAGCCGAACACTGAAGCTTTCTTT
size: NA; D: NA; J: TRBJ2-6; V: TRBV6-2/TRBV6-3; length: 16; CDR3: CASSRTGSSGANVLTF; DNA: TGTGCCAGCAGTCGAACAGGGAGCTCTGGGGCCAACGTCCTGACTTTC
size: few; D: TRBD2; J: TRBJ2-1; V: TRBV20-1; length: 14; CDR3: CSASRGRAGNEQFF; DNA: TGCAGTGCTAGTCGCGGGAGGGCGGGCAATGAGCAGTTCTTC
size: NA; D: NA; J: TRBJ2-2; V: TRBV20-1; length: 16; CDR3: CSASGGGGGDTGELFF; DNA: TGCAGTGCTAGCGGTGGGGGAGGCGGGGACACCGGGGAGCTGTTTTTT
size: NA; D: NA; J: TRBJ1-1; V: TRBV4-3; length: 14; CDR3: CASSQVARNTEAFF; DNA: TGCGCCAGCAGCCAAGTTGCCAGGAACACTGAAGCTTTCTTT
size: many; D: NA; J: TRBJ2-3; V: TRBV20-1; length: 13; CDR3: CSAGNRLARSQYF; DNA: TGCAGTGCCGGAAACCGTCTAGCAAGGTCTCAGTATTTT
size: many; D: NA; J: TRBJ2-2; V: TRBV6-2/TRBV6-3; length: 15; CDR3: CASSRQASNTGELFF; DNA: TGTGCCAGCAGTCGACAGGCATCGAACACCGGGGAGCTGTTTTTT
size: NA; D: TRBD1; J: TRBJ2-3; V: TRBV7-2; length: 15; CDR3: CASSLGGTVSDTQYF; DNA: TGTGCCAGCAGCTTAGGGGGGACAGTTTCAGATACGCAGTATTTT
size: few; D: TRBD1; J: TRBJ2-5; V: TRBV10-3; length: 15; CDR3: CAISVGTGGRETQYF; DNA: TGTGCCATCAGTGTAGGGACAGGGGGTCGAGAGACCCAGTACTTC
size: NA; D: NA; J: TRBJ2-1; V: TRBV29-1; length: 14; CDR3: CSVGAGSSYNEQFF; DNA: TGCAGCGTTGGGGCAGGCAGCTCCTACAATGAGCAGTTCTTC
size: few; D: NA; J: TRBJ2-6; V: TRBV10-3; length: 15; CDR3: CAIRDQGPGANVLTF; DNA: TGTGCCATCAGGGACCAGGGCCCTGGGGCCAACGTCCTGACTTTC
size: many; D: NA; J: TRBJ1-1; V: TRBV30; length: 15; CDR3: CAWSPGPGRGTEAFF; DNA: TGTGCCTGGAGTCCGGGACCAGGACGCGGCACTGAAGCTTTCTTT
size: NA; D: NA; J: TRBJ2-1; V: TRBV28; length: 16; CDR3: CASNLSGTTSYNEQFF; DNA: TGTGCCAGCAACTTATCCGGGACGACCTCCTACAATGAGCAGTTCTTC
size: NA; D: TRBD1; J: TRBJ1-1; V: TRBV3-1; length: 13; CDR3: CAAPGTGPTEAFF; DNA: TGTGCCGCTCCCGGGACAGGGCCCACTGAAGCTTTCTTT
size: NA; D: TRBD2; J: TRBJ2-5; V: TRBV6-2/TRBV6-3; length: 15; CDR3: CASSYSSGDQETQYF; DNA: TGTGCCAGCAGTTATTCTAGCGGGGACCAAGAGACCCAGTACTTC
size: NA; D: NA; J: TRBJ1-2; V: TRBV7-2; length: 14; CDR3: CASSLAYASYGYTF; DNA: TGTGCCAGCAGCTTAGCGTACGCTTCCTATGGCTACACCTTC
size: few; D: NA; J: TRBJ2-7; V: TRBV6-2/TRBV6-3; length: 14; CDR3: CASSYAIQGSEQYF; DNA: TGTGCCAGCAGTTACGCGATTCAGGGTAGCGAGCAGTACTTC
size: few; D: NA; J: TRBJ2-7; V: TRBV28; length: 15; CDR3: CASSWRSALKGEQYF; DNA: TGTGCCAGCAGTTGGAGATCGGCGCTTAAGGGCGAGCAGTACTTC
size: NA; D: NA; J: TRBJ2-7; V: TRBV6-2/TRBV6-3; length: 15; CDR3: CASTPTFSPSYEQYF; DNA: TGTGCCAGCACCCCGACTTTTTCCCCGTCCTACGAGCAGTACTTC
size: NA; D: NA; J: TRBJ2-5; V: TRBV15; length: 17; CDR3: CATSRGLAVDSGETQYF; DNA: TGTGCCACCAGCAGAGGGTTAGCGGTGGATAGTGGAGAGACCCAGTACTTC
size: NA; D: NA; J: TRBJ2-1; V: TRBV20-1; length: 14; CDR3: CSAGSVSSYNEQFF; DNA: TGCAGTGCCGGGTCGGTATCCTCCTACAATGAGCAGTTCTTC
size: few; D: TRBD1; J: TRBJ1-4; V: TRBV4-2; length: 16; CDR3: CASSQDRTGREEKLFF; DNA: TGTGCCAGCAGCCAAGATCGGACAGGAAGGGAGGAAAAACTGTTTTTT
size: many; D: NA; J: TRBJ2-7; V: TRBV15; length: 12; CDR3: CATSRDSYEQYF; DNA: TGTGCCACCAGCAGAGACAGCTACGAGCAGTACTTC
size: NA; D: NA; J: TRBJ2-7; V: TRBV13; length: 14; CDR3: CASRVQGIVHEQYF; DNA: TGTGCCAGCAGGGTTCAGGGGATCGTACACGAGCAGTACTTC
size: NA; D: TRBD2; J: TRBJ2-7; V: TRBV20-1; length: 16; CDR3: CSASRTSGRSSYEQYF; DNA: TGCAGTGCTAGTAGGACTAGCGGGAGGAGCTCCTACGAGCAGTACTTC
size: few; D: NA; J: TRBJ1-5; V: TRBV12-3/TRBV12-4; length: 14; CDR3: CASSQGGSNQPQHF; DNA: TGTGCCAGCAGCCAAGGGGGTTCCAATCAGCCCCAGCATTTT
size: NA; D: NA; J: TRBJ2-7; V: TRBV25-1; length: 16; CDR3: CASSESSPSPTYEQYF; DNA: TGTGCCAGCAGTGAATCTAGCCCCAGCCCCACCTACGAGCAGTACTTC
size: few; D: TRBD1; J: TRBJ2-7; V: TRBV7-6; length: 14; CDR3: CASSSGQANYEQYF; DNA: TGTGCCAGCAGCTCAGGACAGGCAAACTACGAGCAGTACTTC
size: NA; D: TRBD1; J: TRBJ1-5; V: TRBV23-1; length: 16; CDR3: CASSTGRGRGNQPQHF; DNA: TGCGCCAGCAGTACTGGCAGGGGGCGAGGCAATCAGCCCCAGCATTTT
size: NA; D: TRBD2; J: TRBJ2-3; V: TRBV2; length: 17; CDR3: CASSSRGLAASTDTQYF; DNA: TGTGCCAGCAGCTCTCGGGGACTAGCGGCTAGCACAGATACGCAGTATTTT
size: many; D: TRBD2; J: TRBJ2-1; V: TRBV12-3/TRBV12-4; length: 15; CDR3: CASKLAGVAYNEQFF; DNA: TGTGCCAGCAAACTAGCGGGAGTAGCCTACAATGAGCAGTTCTTC
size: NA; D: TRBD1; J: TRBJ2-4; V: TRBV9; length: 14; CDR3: CASSAGTGGNIQYF; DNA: TGTGCCAGCAGCGCGGGGACAGGGGGAAACATTCAGTACTTC
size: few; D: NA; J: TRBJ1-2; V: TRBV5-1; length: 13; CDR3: CASTRGDNYGYTF; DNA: TGCGCCAGCACCCGAGGAGATAACTATGGCTACACCTTC
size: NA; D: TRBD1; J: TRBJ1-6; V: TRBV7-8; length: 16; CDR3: CASSLAPGTGVSPLHF; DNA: TGTGCCAGCAGCTTAGCCCCCGGGACAGGGGTTTCACCCCTCCACTTT
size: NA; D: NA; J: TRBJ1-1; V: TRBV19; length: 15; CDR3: CASKAFSGANTEAFF; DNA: TGTGCCAGTAAGGCCTTTTCGGGGGCAAACACTGAAGCTTTCTTT
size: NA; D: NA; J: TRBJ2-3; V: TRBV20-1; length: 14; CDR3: CSASGRGNTDTQYF; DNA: TGCAGTGCTAGTGGTCGGGGAAACACAGATACGCAGTATTTT
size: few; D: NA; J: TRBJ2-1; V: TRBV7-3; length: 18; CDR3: CASSRSGGPLGSYNEQFF; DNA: TGTGCCAGCAGCCGCTCAGGGGGGCCGCTGGGCTCCTACAATGAGCAGTTCTTC
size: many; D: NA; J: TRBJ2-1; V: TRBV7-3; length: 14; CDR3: CASSISGRYNEQFF; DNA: TGTGCCAGCAGCATCTCTGGACGGTACAATGAGCAGTTCTTC